This T cell receptor beta chain stems from a study of blood T cell repertoires in COVID-19. Study summary: Italy, Spain and the United States were the sources of the convalescent and acute COVID-19 samples. T cells, B-cell-depleted T cells, or PBMCs supplied cDNA or gDNA.

The CDR3 is 15 amino acids. V lost 7 bases, J lost 4 bases, and 11 bases stayed unmatched. Germline values: CDR1 LNHDA, CDR2 SQIVND (reference sequence). Profiling relied on immunoSEQ multiplex PCR, and the TCRdb table lists in-frame clones only, not all of them. The table lists about 340,000 clones, around 88% of them singletons. The chain has TRBV19 and TRBJ2-3; the match to TRBD2 covers 7 bases. Sequencing input: peripheral blood. The source of this sequence is a man aged 25-45 years with active or convalescent COVID-19. The CDR3 nucleotides read TGTGCCAGTAAGAAGGCGGGAGCGGGATCAGATACGCAGTATTTT. Translating gives CASKKAGAGSDTQYF. Based on the CDR3 plus reference TRBV19 and TRBJ2-3, the full variable domain is DGGITQSPKYLFRKEGQNVTLSCEQNLNHDAMYWYRQDPGQGLRLIYYSQIVNDFQKGDIAEGYSVSREKKESFPLTVTSAQKNPTAFYLCASKKAGAGSDTQYFGPGTRLTVL.